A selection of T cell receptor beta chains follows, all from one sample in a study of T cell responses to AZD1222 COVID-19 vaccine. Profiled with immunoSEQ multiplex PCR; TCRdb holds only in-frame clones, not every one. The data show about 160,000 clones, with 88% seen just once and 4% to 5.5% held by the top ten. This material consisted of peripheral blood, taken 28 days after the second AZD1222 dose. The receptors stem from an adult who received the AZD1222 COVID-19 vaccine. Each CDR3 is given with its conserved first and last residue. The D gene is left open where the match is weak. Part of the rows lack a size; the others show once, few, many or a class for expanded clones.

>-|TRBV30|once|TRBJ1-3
TGTGCCTGGAGCCCCACTGGAAACACCATATATTTT
CAWSPTGNTIYF
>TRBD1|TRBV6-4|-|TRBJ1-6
TGTGCCAGCAAGCTCAGACAGGGAGATAATTCACCCCTCCACTTT
CASKLRQGDNSPLHF
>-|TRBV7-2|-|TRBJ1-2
TGTGCCAGCAGCTTAACCGGGTTGAATGGCTACACCTTC
CASSLTGLNGYTF
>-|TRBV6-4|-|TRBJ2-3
TGTGCCAGCAGTGACTCTTCTACCAGCGGGAGCACAGATACGCAGTATTTT
CASSDSSTSGSTDTQYF
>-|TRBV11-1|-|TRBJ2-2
TGTGCCAGCAGCTTAGGTACTTCTTTTAAGGCACAGCTGTTTTTT
CASSLGTSFKAQLFF
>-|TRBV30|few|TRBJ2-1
TGTGCCTGGAGTGGGACTCGTGGGACCTACAATGAGCAGTTCTTC
CAWSGTRGTYNEQFF
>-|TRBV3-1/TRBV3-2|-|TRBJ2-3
TGTGCCAGCAGCCTCCAAGCCACAGATACGCAGTATTTT
CASSLQATDTQYF
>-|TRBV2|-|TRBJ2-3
TGTGCCAGCAGAGGGGGGGAAGGCACAGATACGCAGTATTTT
CASRGGEGTDTQYF
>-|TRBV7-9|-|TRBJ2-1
TGTGCCAGCAGCTTAGGTATAACAAGCTCCTACAATGAGCAGTTCTTC
CASSLGITSSYNEQFF
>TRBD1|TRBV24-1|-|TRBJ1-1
TGTGCCACCAGTACCACAGGGGCGGTTGAAGCTTTCTTT
CATSTTGAVEAFF
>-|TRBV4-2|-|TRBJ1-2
TGTGCCAGCAGCCAAGTCCCGGGGCAGTTCTATGGCTACACCTTC
CASSQVPGQFYGYTF
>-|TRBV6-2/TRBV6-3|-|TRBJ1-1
TGTGCCAGCAGTTACGGGGTCGGGAACACTGAAGCTTTCTTT
CASSYGVGNTEAFF
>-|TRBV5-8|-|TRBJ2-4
TGTGCCAGCAGCTTGGAGGGGCGGGCCAAAAACATTCAGTACTTC
CASSLEGRAKNIQYF
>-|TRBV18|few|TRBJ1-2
TGTGCCAGCTCACAATACGACTATGGCTACACCTTC
CASSQYDYGYTF
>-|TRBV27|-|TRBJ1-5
TGTGCCAGCAGTTTCGATAGAGGGCAAAGCAATCAGCCCCAGCATTTT
CASSFDRGQSNQPQHF
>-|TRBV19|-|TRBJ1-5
TGTGCCAGTAGTATTTACGGGTCGGAGGGGTCGGATCAGCCCCAGCATTTT
CASSIYGSEGSDQPQHF
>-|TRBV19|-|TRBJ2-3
TGTGCCAGTAGTTTCCCTAGCGAAGGCACAGATACGCAGTATTTT
CASSFPSEGTDTQYF
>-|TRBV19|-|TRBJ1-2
TGTGCCAGTAGTACCGGTTATGGCTACACCTTC
CASSTGYGYTF
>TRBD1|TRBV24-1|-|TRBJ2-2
TGTGCCACCTCAGACAGGGGGCCGACCGGGGAGCTGTTTTTT
CATSDRGPTGELFF
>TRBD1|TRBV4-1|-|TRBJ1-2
TGCGCCAGCAGCCAAACTCAACAGGGGGGTTGGGGCTACACCTTC
CASSQTQQGGWGYTF
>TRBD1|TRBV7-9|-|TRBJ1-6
TGTGCCAGCAGCTTAGATCCAGGGGGTAATTCACCCCTCCACTTT
CASSLDPGGNSPLHF
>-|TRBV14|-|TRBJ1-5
TGTGCCAGCAGCCAAGATGAAGGGCAGCCCCAGCATTTT
CASSQDEGQPQHF